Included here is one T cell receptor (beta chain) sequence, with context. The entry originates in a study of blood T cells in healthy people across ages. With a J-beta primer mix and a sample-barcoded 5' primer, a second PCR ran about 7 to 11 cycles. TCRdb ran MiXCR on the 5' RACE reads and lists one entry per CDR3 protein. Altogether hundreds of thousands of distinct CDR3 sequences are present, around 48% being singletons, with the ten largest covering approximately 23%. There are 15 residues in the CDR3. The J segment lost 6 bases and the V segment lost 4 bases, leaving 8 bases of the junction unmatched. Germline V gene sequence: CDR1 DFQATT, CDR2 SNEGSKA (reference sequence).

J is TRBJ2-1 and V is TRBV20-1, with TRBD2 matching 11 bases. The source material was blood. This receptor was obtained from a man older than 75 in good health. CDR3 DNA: TGCAGTGCTACTAACCGACTAGCGGGGACCAATGAGCAGTTCTTC. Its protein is CSATNRLAGTNEQFF.